These T cell receptor beta chains were read from a single sample in a study of cytomegalovirus exposure and HLA in healthy donors. Data came from immunoSEQ multiplex PCR; TCRdb stores just in-frame clones and leaves some out. The data show about 160,000 clones, about 72% seen once. Sequenced: PBMCs. The receptors were gathered from a man aged 55 to 69 in good health and CMV-seronegative. Each CDR3 is given without its conserved first and last residue. Each record gives: clone size, V gene, J gene, CDR3 protein. Some rows mark clone size as missing; the rest say once, few, many or name a class of expanded clone.

.,TRBV5-5,TRBJ1-2,ASSLDGNYGYT
few,TRBV27,TRBJ1-5,ASSLKEYQPQH
.,TRBV5-1,TRBJ1-2,ASSPGQGYGYT
.,TRBV19,TRBJ1-1,ASSINGVRGGGTEAF
once,TRBV29-1,TRBJ2-7,SVALRGEQY
.,TRBV10-3,TRBJ2-1,AISERSGSDSYNEQF
.,TRBV6-5,TRBJ2-7,ASSRRDTHEQY
.,TRBV15,TRBJ1-6,ATSRDPPGQGRLYNSPLH
.,TRBV5-6,TRBJ2-1,ASSRGTSGSRNEQF
.,TRBV30,TRBJ1-4,AWRDREREKLF
few,TRBV2,TRBJ2-7,ASRRLAGSYEQY
.,TRBV11-2,TRBJ1-4,ASSGGRGTTNEKLF
once,TRBV19,TRBJ1-4,ASSIGGQGEKLF
.,TRBV6-5,TRBJ2-5,ASSYSGQGKETQY
.,TRBV9,TRBJ2-1,ASSVDGGGPNNEQF
few,TRBV19,TRBJ2-7,ATSLAPLYEQY
.,TRBV4-1,TRBJ1-5,ASSQDWAGGSQPQH
.,TRBV11-2,TRBJ2-3,ASSLVQGVDTQY
.,TRBV27,TRBJ1-6,ASSPPGGSSYNSPLH
.,TRBV19,TRBJ2-7,ASSRGEATYEQY
.,TRBV27,TRBJ1-2,ASSTGSRQGYGYT
.,TRBV4-2,TRBJ2-1,ASSQDAGGRIEQF
.,TRBV1,TRBJ2-3,TSSQDRAGDETDTQY
.,TRBV5-6,TRBJ2-7,ASSWGGTTFNYEQY